The 31 T cell receptor beta chains reported below all come from one sample, sequenced in a study of CD8 T cells in ankylosing spondylitis. Via MiXCR, TCRdb re-called the 5' RACE reads, giving one row per CDR3 protein. The table records some 130,000 distinct CDR3 sequences, 7% to 8% of them present only once. The source material was blood, either unsorted or a sorted T cell fraction (not recorded which). These TCRs come from a female donor with ankylosing spondylitis or in good health (not recorded which).

This clonotype was picked up many times. V gene TRBV9 combines with J gene TRBJ2-2, with no clear D. Trimming left V 0 bases short and J 7 bases short, with 7 bases between. Germline CDR1 and CDR2: SGDLS and YYNGEE. The CDR3 covers 13 residues. The CDR3 protein is CASSVDVFGELFF. The CDR3 DNA reads as TGTGCCAGCAGCGTAGATGTTTTCGGGGAGCTGTTTTTT.

This clonotype has at least ten counts. The V and J genes are TRBV5-1 and TRBJ1-1; 7 bases align to TRBD1. CDR1 and CDR2 from the germline V gene are SGHRS and YFSETQ. V shed 0 bases and J 2 bases; nucleotides not matched to a gene: 13. This CDR3 has 18 residues. The CDR3 DNA follows: TGCGCCAGCAGCTTGGGGGCCGGGACAGATCCCCGAAACACTGAAGCTTTCTTT. It translates to CASSLGAGTDPRNTEAFF.

This clonotype occurred many times. The CDR3 sequence: CASSIGTLQETQYF. Here the CDR3 DNA reads TGTGCCAGCAGCATCGGGACACTCCAAGAGACCCAGTACTTC. The J gene is TRBJ2-5, the V gene TRBV7-2; weak D call: TRBD1 (6 bases). The V gene lost 5 bases and the J gene lost 1 base, with 11 bases spanning the gap. Germline CDR1 and CDR2: SGHTA and FQGNSA. The CDR3 has 14 amino acids.

There are many counts of this clonotype. The V call is TRBV4-1, the J call TRBJ1-5; TRBD1 matches 8 bases. CDR1 MGHRA and CDR2 YSYEKL come from the germline V gene. The CDR3 runs to 16 residues. The V gene end was trimmed by 6 bases and the J gene end by 3 bases; junction bases not matched to a gene: 10. The CDR3: CASRQGVFSPNQPQHF. The CDR3 DNA reads TGCGCCAGCAGACAGGGGGTATTCTCGCCCAATCAGCCCCAGCATTTT.

This clonotype was seen many times. This chain joins TRBV3-1 and TRBJ1-1; D gene ambiguous. Germline V gives CDR1 LGHDT, CDR2 YNNKEL (reference sequence). The CDR3 is made up of 14 amino acids. V dropped 2 bases and J dropped 3 bases, with 10 bases sitting between them. CDR3 loop: CASSQRHGDTEAFF. In DNA form, the CDR3 reads TGTGCCAGCAGCCAAAGACACGGGGACACTGAAGCTTTCTTT.

This clonotype was picked up many times. The V gene is TRBV4-3, the J gene TRBJ1-1; no definite D call. CDR3 size: 15 residues. The V end lost 1 base, the J end lost 1 base, and 10 bases lay between the germline ends. CDR1 and CDR2 from the germline V gene are LGHNA and YSLEER. The CDR3 loop reads CASSQGVGQNTEAFF. The CDR3 DNA reads as TGCGCCAGCAGCCAAGGGGTAGGGCAGAACACTGAAGCTTTCTTT.

This clonotype was counted ten times or more. The rearrangement uses TRBV5-1 and TRBJ2-1; maybe TRBD1 (6 bases). The CDR3 sequence is 15 residues long. The germline gives CDR1 SGHRS, CDR2 YFSETQ. V lost 0 bases and J lost 6, with 13 bases in between. CDR3 in amino acids: CASSLVSGAANEQFF. The CDR3 DNA sequence: TGCGCCAGCAGCTTGGTGTCAGGGGCGGCCAATGAGCAGTTCTTC.

This clonotype was recorded many times. This chain connects TRBV12-3 or TRBV12-4 to TRBJ1-1, with D unclear. The CDR3 length is 16 residues. Trimming took 6 bases from V and 5 from J, leaving 22 bases between them. The CDR3 DNA is TGTGCCAGCAGACGCTCCGGGCTCGTGGGGTTTACTGAAGCTTTCTTT. Protein: CASRRSGLVGFTEAFF.

This clonotype appeared many times. The chain carries TRBV14 and TRBJ1-1, with D possibly TRBD1 on 5 matching bases. The germline V and J ends were trimmed by 3 bases and 6 bases, with 26 bases remaining between them. Germline CDR1 and CDR2: SGHDN and FVKESK. The CDR3 loop spans 18 amino acids. The CDR3 DNA sequence: TGTGCCAGCAGCCACGGCCCGAGATGGGAGGCAAGAGGGGCTGAAGCTTTCTTT. Its protein is CASSHGPRWEARGAEAFF.

This clonotype was seen repeatedly, ten times or more. The J gene is TRBJ1-5, the V gene TRBV5-1; the D gene is possibly TRBD1 (6 bases). Per germline, CDR1 SGHRS and CDR2 YFSETQ. The length of the CDR3 is 13 residues. Trimming left V 8 bases short and J 6 bases short, with 15 bases between. The CDR3, as DNA: TGCGCCAGGGAAGGACAGTTGGGTCAGCCCCAGCATTTT. The encoded protein is CAREGQLGQPQHF.

This clonotype was found many times. The chain employs TRBV20-1 and TRBJ1-1, with D unclear. V was cut by 3 bases and J by 1 base, with 12 bases left in between. This CDR3 spans 14 amino acids. CDR1 and CDR2 from the germline V gene are DFQATT and SNEGSKA (reference sequence). This CDR3 is CSARLFGENTEAFF. In nucleotides, the CDR3 is TGCAGTGCTAGGTTATTCGGAGAGAACACTGAAGCTTTCTTT.

This clonotype was counted at least ten times. This sequence joins TRBV20-1 and TRBJ2-7, with D possibly called TRBD1 or TRBD2 (5 bases each). CDR3 length: 15 amino acids. With 5 bases removed from V and 0 bases from J, the gap between germline ends came to 17 bases. Germline loops: CDR1 DFQATT, CDR2 SNEGSKA (reference sequence). CDR3 DNA sequence: TGCAGTGCTCCTTTCCGGGACGTCAGCTCCTACGAGCAGTACTTC. Residues: CSAPFRDVSSYEQYF.

This clonotype was seen repeatedly, ten times or more. The rearrangement joins TRBV20-1 to TRBJ2-5, with a weak D call TRBD2 (6 bases). Germline V gene sequence: CDR1 DFQATT, CDR2 SNEGSKA (reference sequence). This CDR3 has 16 amino acids. The V end was cut by 0 bases, the J end by 1 base, with 15 bases between. The CDR3 is CSARDWASDVQETQYF. The DNA of the CDR3 is TGCAGTGCTAGAGATTGGGCTAGCGATGTCCAAGAGACCCAGTACTTC.

This clonotype occurred many times. This CDR3 reads CASSLALRQGWTEAFF. CDR3 bases: TGCGCCAGCAGCTTGGCGCTCCGACAGGGTTGGACTGAAGCTTTCTTT. V usage is TRBV5-1 and J usage is TRBJ1-1; 7 bases are shared with TRBD1. Germline assignment: CDR1 SGHRS and CDR2 YFSETQ. CDR3 length: 16 amino acids. The V and J ends lost 0 bases and 5 bases, in that order; junction bases with no gene match: 10. Looking up the rest from reference TRBV5-1 and TRBJ1-1 gives the full variable domain: KAGVTQTPRYLIKTRGQQVTLSCSPISGHRSVSWYQQTPGQGLQFLFEYFSETQRNKGNFPGRFSGRQFSNSRSEMNVSTLELGDSALYLCASSLALRQGWTEAFFGQGTRLTVV.

This clonotype was seen at least ten times. This chain links TRBV5-1 with TRBJ2-5; D is undetermined. The ends were cut back, 1 base at V and 5 bases at J, with 12 bases in the middle. Germline V gives CDR1 SGHRS, CDR2 YFSETQ. The CDR3 sequence is 14 residues long. CDR3 amino acids: CASSLYLGSETQYF. CDR3 DNA: TGCGCCAGCAGCTTGTATCTGGGGTCGGAGACCCAGTACTTC.

Comment on this clonotype: Sequence at one end of the junction differs from germline and may be a read error. The rearrangement uses TRBV19 and TRBJ2-6; D possibly matches TRBD1 or TRBD2 (5 bases each). CDR1 and CDR2 from the germline V gene are LNHDA and SQIVND (reference sequence). This CDR3 is built from 13 residues. The CDR3 region is CATWGSGTNVLTF. Written as DNA, the CDR3 is TGTGCCACATGGGGGTCTGGGACCAACGTCCTGACTTTC.

At least ten counts were recorded for this clonotype. V usage is TRBV24-1 and J usage is TRBJ2-5; D may correspond to TRBD1 or TRBD2 (5 bases each). Germline-derived CDR1 and CDR2 are KGHDR and SFDVKD. V was pared by 2 bases and J by 5 bases, with 11 bases between. The CDR3 sequence is 14 residues long. The CDR3 nucleotides read TGTGCCACCAGTGATTGGGGCCGCGGGGAGACCCAGTACTTC. Its translation: CATSDWGRGETQYF.

This clonotype was detected only a few times. This chain links TRBV5-8 with TRBJ1-2, with D unresolved. This CDR3 is 14 amino acids long. In germline, CDR1 is SGHTS, CDR2 YDEGEE. Trimming took 2 bases from V and 2 from J, leaving 10 bases between them. DNA of the CDR3: TGTGCCAGCAGCTTAATCCGCGCAAACTATGGCTACACCTTC. Amino acids: CASSLIRANYGYTF. Filled out from reference TRBV5-8 and TRBJ1-2, the complete variable domain reads EAGVTQSPTHLIKTRGQQATLRCSPISGHTSVYWYQQALGLGLQFLLWYDEGEERNRGNFPPRFSGRQFPNYSSELNVNALELEDSALYLCASSLIRANYGYTFGSGTRLTVV.

This clonotype was seen repeatedly, ten times or more. The chain employs TRBV7-8 and TRBJ1-1; D is ambiguous. The V end lost 4 bases, the J end lost 3 bases, and 9 bases lay between the germline ends. The CDR3 has 13 amino acids. Germline V lookup: CDR1 SGHVS, CDR2 FQNEAQ. The DNA of the CDR3 is TGTGCCAGCAGCTCTCCTAGGGACACTGAAGCTTTCTTT. Translated, it gives CASSSPRDTEAFF.

In its sample, this clonotype was seen many times. The chain carries TRBV4-3 and TRBJ1-6, with 7 bases fitting TRBD1. Per the germline V gene, CDR1 is LGHNA and CDR2 is YSLEER. With V trimmed by 0 bases and J by 2 bases, 4 bases remained unmatched. This CDR3 has 17 residues. CDR3 DNA: TGCGCCAGCAGCCAAGACGAAACAGGGGCCTATAATTCACCCCTCCACTTT. This translates into CASSQDETGAYNSPLHF.

This clonotype has ten or more counts. The chain uses TRBV7-6 and TRBJ2-5; 9 positions match TRBD2. The CDR3 is 15 residues long. V gave up 2 bases and J gave up 1 base; unmatched junction bases: 2. CDR1 and CDR2 (germline): SGHVS, FNYEAQ. The CDR3 loop is CASSLLAGSQETQYF. For the CDR3, the DNA is TGTGCCAGCAGCTTACTAGCGGGGAGCCAAGAGACCCAGTACTTC. Supplemented by reference TRBV7-6 and TRBJ2-5, the full variable domain reads GAGVSQSPRYKVTKRGQDVALRCDPISGHVSLYWYRQALGQGPEFLTYFNYEAQQDKSGLPNDRFSAERPEGSISTLTIQRTEQRDSAMYRCASSLLAGSQETQYFGPGTRLLVL.

This clonotype appeared many times. This chain joins TRBV29-1 and TRBJ2-3, with a tentative D call TRBD2 (6 bases). Germline loops: CDR1 SQVTM, CDR2 ANQGSEA. Trimming stripped 4 bases from V and 0 bases from J, with 11 bases between. This CDR3 region has 14 residues. The CDR3, as DNA: TGCAGCGTTGCTCGGGGGACTAGCACAGATACGCAGTATTTT. It yields the protein CSVARGTSTDTQYF.

This clonotype was seen repeatedly, ten times or more. The CDR3 reads CSARDGLGYGYTF. The CDR3 bases are TGCAGTGCTAGAGACGGCTTGGGCTATGGCTACACCTTC. The chain couples TRBV20-1 to TRBJ1-2; D is unclear. The CDR3 length is 13 residues. The V end lost 0 bases, the J end lost 4 bases, and 9 bases lay between the germline ends. Germline values: CDR1 DFQATT, CDR2 SNEGSKA (reference sequence).

At least ten counts were recorded for this clonotype. The chain employs TRBV20-1 and TRBJ2-5; tentative D call: TRBD2 (5 bases). Between the trimmed V and J ends, which lost 5 bases and 7 bases, there was a span of 17 bases. CDR3 length equals 13 residues. Germline CDR1 and CDR2: DFQATT and SNEGSKA (reference sequence). CDR3 DNA sequence: TGCAGTGCTTTACTTCCCGAAAGCGGGACCCAGTACTTC. As protein: CSALLPESGTQYF.

This clonotype was picked up many times. V is TRBV4-1 and J is TRBJ1-5; 9 bases align to TRBD1. Germline CDR1 reads MGHRA; CDR2 reads YSYEKL. The CDR3 is 15 residues long. Trimming at V came to 1 base and at J to 5 bases, leaving 3 bases not matched to a gene. CDR3 loop: CASSQGQGEDQPQHF. The CDR3 region has the DNA TGCGCCAGCAGCCAAGGACAGGGGGAAGATCAGCCCCAGCATTTT.

The chain combines TRBV20-1 with TRBJ2-6, with D perhaps matching TRBD1 (5 bases). Deletions cut 3 bases from V and 7 bases from J, with 22 bases between. CDR1 DFQATT and CDR2 SNEGSKA come from the germline V gene (reference sequence). This CDR3 is built from 17 residues. The CDR3 is CSASPVDSIFGANVLTF. In nucleotides, the CDR3 is TGCAGTGCTAGTCCTGTCGACAGTATCTTTGGAGCCAACGTCCTGACTTTC.

In its sample, this clonotype was seen many times. The chain carries TRBV5-1 and TRBJ2-5, with unresolved D. The CDR3 runs to 11 residues. Germline V gene data show CDR1 as SGHRS and CDR2 as YFSETQ. V lost 1 base and J 3 bases, leaving 1 base between the germline ends. The CDR3 DNA sequence: TGCGCCAGCAGCTTGAAAGAGACCCAGTACTTC. This codes for CASSLKETQYF.

In its sample, this clonotype was seen many times. The genes are TRBV12-3 or TRBV12-4 and TRBJ2-4, with D possibly being TRBD1 (5 bases). The V gene lost 6 bases and the J gene lost 4 bases, with 10 bases spanning the gap. The CDR3 spans 13 residues. CDR3 amino acids: CASSQTEKNIQYF. In DNA form, the CDR3 reads TGTGCCAGCAGCCAGACAGAGAAAAACATTCAGTACTTC.

This clonotype was seen many times. The rearrangement links TRBV5-1 to TRBJ1-2; D not certain. The CDR3 has 14 amino acids. Germline V gene sequence: CDR1 SGHRS, CDR2 YFSETQ. V was clipped by 0 bases and J by 9 bases, with 15 bases between them. The CDR3 is CASSLEPGGGSYTF. In nucleotides, the CDR3 is TGCGCCAGCAGCTTGGAACCGGGCGGTGGTAGCTACACCTTC.

This clonotype was seen repeatedly, ten times or more. The CDR3: CASSRRQGLGELFF. In nucleotides, the CDR3 is TGTGCCAGTAGTAGAAGACAGGGTCTGGGGGAGCTGTTTTTT. The chain links TRBV19 to TRBJ2-2, with TRBD1 identical over 7 bases. The length of the CDR3 is 14 residues. Trimming removed 4 bases from V and 8 bases from J; junction bases left unmatched: 7. Germline V gives CDR1 LNHDA, CDR2 SQIVND (reference sequence).

In this sample, this clonotype turned up many times. The rearrangement joins TRBV19 to TRBJ1-2; D uncertain. Germline CDR1 is LNHDA and CDR2 is SQIVND (reference sequence). This CDR3 has 14 amino acids. V lost 9 bases and J 4 bases, leaving 18 bases between the germline ends. CDR3 in amino acids: CASTPGVGGYGYTF. CDR3 sequence (DNA): TGTGCCAGCACCCCCGGGGTTGGTGGCTATGGCTACACCTTC.